A selection of T cell receptor beta chains follows, all from one sample in a study of PD-1 blockade in mismatch repair-deficient tumors. Measured with immunoSEQ multiplex PCR; TCRdb has only the in-frame clones, and not every one. The table includes 15,000 to 20,000 clones, roughly 84% detected once. Source: PBMCs, taken before pembrolizumab treatment. The receptors were sampled from an adult with mismatch repair-deficient cancer. Both conserved end residues are part of each CDR3. Fields, in order: CDR3 DNA, CDR3 protein, clone size, J gene, V gene, D gene. The D gene is left open where the match is weak. Clone size is stated in some rows and not others, as once, few, many or a class when expanded.

TGTGCCGTGACAGGGGGCGTTGGCGGGAGCTCCTACGAGCAGTACTTC,CAVTGGVGGSSYEQYF,.,TRBJ2-7,TRBV30,TRBD1
TGCGCCAGCAGCCCGGGGACAGGGTACAACAATGAGCAGTTCTTC,CASSPGTGYNNEQFF,.,TRBJ2-1,TRBV4-1,TRBD1
TGTGCCAGTAGCCTCATGGTAGCGGGAGGCCTCGCTAGCACAGATACGCAGTATTTT,CASSLMVAGGLASTDTQYF,.,TRBJ2-3,TRBV19,TRBD2
TGCGCCAGCAGTCAACCCGGGACAGACCAGGGGGCAACTAATGAAAAACTGTTTTTT,CASSQPGTDQGATNEKLFF,.,TRBJ1-4,TRBV23-1,TRBD1
TGTGCCAGCAGTGAGGGGGGTGGAGGGGGGGGCAATCAGCCCCAGCATTTT,CASSEGGGGGGNQPQHF,.,TRBJ1-5,TRBV2,.
TGTGCCAGCAGCTTAGGGGGACATTTTAATGAAAAACTGTTTTTT,CASSLGGHFNEKLFF,.,TRBJ1-4,TRBV7-2,.
TGTGCCAGCAGCCACCGGGACACCTCCTACGAGCAGTACTTC,CASSHRDTSYEQYF,few,TRBJ2-7,TRBV27,.
TGTGCCAGCAGTTACTCCGGGACTAGCGGGAGTGATACGCAGTATTTT,CASSYSGTSGSDTQYF,.,TRBJ2-3,TRBV6-5,TRBD2
TGTGCCAGCAGCTTAAGCGTCTACAGGGAGATACTTGATGGCACTGAAGCTTTCTTT,CASSLSVYREILDGTEAFF,.,TRBJ1-1,TRBV7-6,.
TGTGCCAGCAGCTTAGTACAAGCGGGAGTCCGCGAGCAGTACTTC,CASSLVQAGVREQYF,once,TRBJ2-7,TRBV7-9,TRBD2
TGTGCCAGCAGCTACCTCGGGCAGAGTTCCGATACGCAGTATTTT,CASSYLGQSSDTQYF,.,TRBJ2-3,TRBV7-2,.
TGTGCCAGCTCCCCCTCACCGGGACTAGCGTCCTACGAGCAGTACTTC,CASSPSPGLASYEQYF,.,TRBJ2-7,TRBV18,TRBD2
TGTGCCAGCAGTTTGTCCAGGGCCAGCAGTCAGCCCCAGCATTTT,CASSLSRASSQPQHF,.,TRBJ1-5,TRBV28,.
TGTGCCAGGCCGACCGGGACAGACTCCTACGAGCAGTACTTC,CARPTGTDSYEQYF,once,TRBJ2-7,TRBV19,TRBD1
TGCGCCAGCAGCCTAGGGGACAGCTCCTACAATGAGCAGTTCTTC,CASSLGDSSYNEQFF,.,TRBJ2-1,TRBV5-1,TRBD1
TGTGCCATCAGGGGACAGGAGCTAGCGTCGGAGCAGTACTTC,CAIRGQELASEQYF,.,TRBJ2-7,TRBV10-3,TRBD1
TGTGCCAGCAGTGAACCGGGACTTACCTACGAGCAGTACTTC,CASSEPGLTYEQYF,.,TRBJ2-7,TRBV6-1,.
TGTGCCAGTAGTGGGGGACAGGGTAGTAGCGGGTTGGAAACCGGGGAGCTGTTTTTT,CASSGGQGSSGLETGELFF,large,TRBJ2-2,TRBV19,TRBD1
TGTGCCAGCAGCTTAGGTTTGGACGCCTTTGTGCAGTTCTTC,CASSLGLDAFVQFF,.,TRBJ2-1,TRBV13,.
TGCGCCAGCAGCTTGGTTTCCACCGCCTCTAACTATGGCTACACCTTC,CASSLVSTASNYGYTF,.,TRBJ1-2,TRBV5-1,.
TGTGCCAGCAGCCAATCCTACGAGCAGTACTTC,CASSQSYEQYF,.,TRBJ2-7,TRBV11-3,.
TGCGCCAGCAGTGAGACGGGACAGGGCTCCTACGAGCAGTACTTC,CASSETGQGSYEQYF,.,TRBJ2-7,TRBV10-1,TRBD1
TGCGCCAGCAGCAAAAGGGACCGCTCCTACGAGCAGTACTTC,CASSKRDRSYEQYF,.,TRBJ2-7,TRBV5-1,.
TGTGCCAGCTCACCAGGGAACACTGAAGCTTTCTTT,CASSPGNTEAFF,.,TRBJ1-1,TRBV18,.
TGTGCCAGCAGCTTAGCAGGGGTCAACGTCCTGACTTTC,CASSLAGVNVLTF,.,TRBJ2-6,TRBV7-2,.
TGTGCCAGTAGTATCGTGGACAGGGCCAATCAGCCCCAGCATTTT,CASSIVDRANQPQHF,.,TRBJ1-5,TRBV19,TRBD1
TGTGCCAGCAGCTCCTCTAGCGGTCAAGAGACCCAGTACTTC,CASSSSSGQETQYF,.,TRBJ2-5,TRBV7-2,TRBD2
TGTGCAAGTCGCTTAGGCCTGACAGGGTGGCCCTACAATGAGCAGTTCTTC,CASRLGLTGWPYNEQFF,.,TRBJ2-1,TRBV12-2,.
TGTGCCAGCAGCTTAGGTCGTGGGGGCTCCTACGAGCAGTACTTC,CASSLGRGGSYEQYF,medium-sized,TRBJ2-7,TRBV7-8,.
TGTGCCAGCAGCCAAATGAATGAGCAGTTCTTC,CASSQMNEQFF,.,TRBJ2-1,TRBV7-9,.
TGCGCCAGCAGTCGGGGGGAAGGGTCAGATACGCAGTATTTT,CASSRGEGSDTQYF,.,TRBJ2-3,TRBV5-1,TRBD2
TGTGCCAGCAGCGGACCGGGACTCCAAGGATTCAATGAGCAGTTCTTC,CASSGPGLQGFNEQFF,.,TRBJ2-1,TRBV5-4,.
TGCAGCGTAGCTCGCAGGGGAGGCGTCTACGAGCAGTACTTC,CSVARRGGVYEQYF,.,TRBJ2-7,TRBV29-1,.
TGTGCCAGCAGTTTAACTGTCACCGGGGAGCTGTTTTTT,CASSLTVTGELFF,.,TRBJ2-2,TRBV27,.
TGCACCAGCAGCCAAGATCTACGTCCAGGAGCTAACTATGGCTACACCTTC,CTSSQDLRPGANYGYTF,.,TRBJ1-2,TRBV1,.
TGTGCCAGCAGCTTAGATGGCAAAAGCAATCAGCCCCAGCATTTT,CASSLDGKSNQPQHF,.,TRBJ1-5,TRBV11-3,.
TGTGCCAGCAGTGGACCAGGACAGAGGACCCAAGAGACCCAGTACTTC,CASSGPGQRTQETQYF,medium-sized,TRBJ2-5,TRBV27,.
TGTGCCAGCAGCCCCTTCAGGGCGAAACGGGAGGGAGGCTTTGAGTACTTC,CASSPFRAKREGGFEYF,.,TRBJ2-5,TRBV11-2,TRBD2
TGTGCCAGCAGCCCGGCTCATGTCCCCAATTCGGAGACCCAGTACTTC,CASSPAHVPNSETQYF,.,TRBJ2-5,TRBV11-2,.
TGTGCCAGCAGCTTGACTAGCGGGACGGAGACCCAGTACTTC,CASSLTSGTETQYF,.,TRBJ2-5,TRBV5-6,TRBD2
TGTGCCAGCACCCGTAGGGCAACAGGGCCTAGCGGGGAGCTGTTTTTT,CASTRRATGPSGELFF,.,TRBJ2-2,TRBV9,.
TGTGCCAGCAGCTCATGGGACAGGGTCGAGCAGTACTTC,CASSSWDRVEQYF,.,TRBJ2-7,TRBV7-9,TRBD1
TGTGCCAGCAGCTTGTCTCCGCGTAGATACGGGGGCTCAAACATTCAGTACTTC,CASSLSPRRYGGSNIQYF,.,TRBJ2-4,TRBV7-9,.
TGCGCCAGCAGCCAGAGAGTTGGACTAGCGGGAGGGCGAGGAACAGATACGCAGTATTTT,CASSQRVGLAGGRGTDTQYF,once,TRBJ2-3,TRBV4-1,TRBD2
TGTGCCAGCAGCCAAAGAGAAGACTACGAGCAGTACTTC,CASSQREDYEQYF,.,TRBJ2-7,TRBV11-1,.
TGTGCCAGTAGCCGAGCCGAAACAGGTTTCTACGAGCAGTACTTC,CASSRAETGFYEQYF,.,TRBJ2-7,TRBV19,.
TGTGCCAGCAGCTCAAACAGGGGGCTAACTGAAGCTTTCTTT,CASSSNRGLTEAFF,.,TRBJ1-1,TRBV11-2,TRBD1
TGTGCCAGCAGCAAAGGCCGGCCTAGCGGGAGCTACGAGCAGTACTTC,CASSKGRPSGSYEQYF,.,TRBJ2-7,TRBV21-1,.
TGTGCCAGCAGCCCCGGGTTTAAGGTCACAGATACGCAGTATTTT,CASSPGFKVTDTQYF,.,TRBJ2-3,TRBV14,.
TGTGCCAGCTCCCGGGACGCAAGCTCTGGAAACACCATATATTTT,CASSRDASSGNTIYF,.,TRBJ1-3,TRBV2,.
TGTGCCAGCAGCCCAGGACTACCCGCTATTGTGGGCAATGAGCAGTTCTTC,CASSPGLPAIVGNEQFF,.,TRBJ2-1,TRBV11-1,.